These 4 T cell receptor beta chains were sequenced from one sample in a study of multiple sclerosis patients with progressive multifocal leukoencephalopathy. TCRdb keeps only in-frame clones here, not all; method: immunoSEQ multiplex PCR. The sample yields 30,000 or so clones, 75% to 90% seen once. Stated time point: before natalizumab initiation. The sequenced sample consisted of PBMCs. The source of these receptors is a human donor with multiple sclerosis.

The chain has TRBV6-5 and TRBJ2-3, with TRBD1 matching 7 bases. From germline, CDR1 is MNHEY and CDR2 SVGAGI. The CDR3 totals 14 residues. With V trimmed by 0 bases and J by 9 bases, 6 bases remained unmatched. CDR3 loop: CASSYSPTGVTQYF. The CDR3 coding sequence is TGTGCCAGCAGTTACTCACCTACAGGGGTCACGCAGTATTTT.

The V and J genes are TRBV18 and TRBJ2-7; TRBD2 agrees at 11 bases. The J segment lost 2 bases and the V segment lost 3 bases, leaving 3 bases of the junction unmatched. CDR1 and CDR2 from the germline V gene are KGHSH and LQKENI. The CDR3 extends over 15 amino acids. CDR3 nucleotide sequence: TGTGCCAGCTCACCGGGACTAGCGGAAACCTACGAGCAGTACTTC. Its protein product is CASSPGLAETYEQYF.

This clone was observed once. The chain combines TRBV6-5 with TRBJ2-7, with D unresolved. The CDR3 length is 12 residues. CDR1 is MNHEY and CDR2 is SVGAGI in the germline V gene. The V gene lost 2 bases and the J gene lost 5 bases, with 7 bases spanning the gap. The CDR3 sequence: CASSYVYHEQYF. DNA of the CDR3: TGTGCCAGCAGTTACGTGTACCACGAGCAGTACTTC.

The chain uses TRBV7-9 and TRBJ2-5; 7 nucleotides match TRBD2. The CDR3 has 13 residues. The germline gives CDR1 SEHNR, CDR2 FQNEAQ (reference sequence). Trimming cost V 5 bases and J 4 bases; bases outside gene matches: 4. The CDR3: CASSPPGGETQYF. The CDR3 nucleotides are TGTGCCAGCAGCCCCCCGGGGGGAGAGACCCAGTACTTC.